The 18 T cell receptor beta chains in this list originate from one sample, sequenced in a study of blood T cell repertoires in COVID-19. The repertoire was sequenced with immunoSEQ multiplex PCR; TCRdb's copy has only in-frame clones and lacks some. The repertoire includes roughly 180,000 clones, approximately 88% of them detected once, and 4% to 5% sits in the top ten. Sequencing was carried out using peripheral blood. Source of these receptors: a woman aged 25 to 39 with acute or convalescent COVID-19.

V usage is TRBV28 and J usage is TRBJ2-2; perhaps TRBD2 as D (6 bases). The CDR3 is 13 residues long. The V end was cut by 5 bases, the J end by 4 bases, with 8 bases between. The germline gives CDR1 MDHEN, CDR2 SYDVKM. The CDR3: CASSGGSTGELFF. As DNA, the CDR3 is TGTGCCAGCAGTGGGGGGAGCACCGGGGAGCTGTTTTTT. Full variable domain (rest looked up from reference TRBV28 and TRBJ2-2): DVKVTQSSRYLVKRTGEKVFLECVQDMDHENMFWYRQDPGLGLRLIYFSYDVKMKEKGDIPEGYSVSREKKERFSLILESASTNQTSMYLCASSGGSTGELFFGEGSRLTVL.

The chain employs TRBV24-1 and TRBJ1-4; D remains ambiguous. Germline V gives CDR1 KGHDR, CDR2 SFDVKD. V lost 7 bases to trimming and J lost 8 bases, with 10 bases between them. The CDR3 is made up of 12 amino acids. The CDR3 sequence: CATSRFGEKLFF. CDR3 nucleotides: TGTGCCACCAGCAGGTTTGGGGAAAAACTGTTTTTT.

The chain joins TRBV19 to TRBJ1-5, with no clear D. V was shortened by 5 bases and J by 9 bases, with 8 bases between the two germline ends. The germline V gene encodes CDR1 LNHDA and CDR2 SQIVND (reference sequence). This CDR3 spans 11 amino acids. The CDR3 region is CASSRPGPQHF. CDR3 DNA sequence: TGTGCCAGTAGTCGCCCCGGGCCCCAGCATTTT.

V and J are TRBV6-1 and TRBJ2-3; the match to TRBD1 covers 9 bases. This CDR3 is built from 14 residues. Germline values: CDR1 MNHNS, CDR2 SASEGT. With 3 bases clipped from V and 6 bases from J, the junction kept 4 bases outside the gene matches. Here the CDR3 reads CASSDTGGADTQYF. CDR3 bases: TGTGCCAGCAGTGACACAGGGGGCGCGGATACGCAGTATTTT.

V and J are TRBV11-3 and TRBJ2-5; 8 bases are a match to TRBD1. V was clipped by 5 bases and J by 2 bases; unmatched bases: 7. CDR3 length: 15 amino acids. The germline V gene encodes CDR1 SGHNT and CDR2 YENEEA. CDR3 protein: CASSPGTGGQETQYF. The DNA for the CDR3 is TGTGCCAGCAGCCCCGGGACAGGCGGACAAGAGACCCAGTACTTC.

The rearrangement links TRBV7-2 to TRBJ2-7; a weak D match, TRBD2 (6 bases). Germline V CDR1 and CDR2: SGHTA, FQGNSA. The CDR3 is 16 amino acids. V gave up 4 bases and J gave up 3 bases, with 19 bases separating them. The chain's CDR3 is CASSSRYRDSYYEQYF. CDR3 sequence (DNA): TGTGCCAGCAGCTCCCGTTATCGGGACTCTTACTACGAGCAGTACTTC.

The V and J genes are TRBV11-2 and TRBJ1-1; 7 nucleotides match TRBD1. CDR3 length equals 14 residues. In germline, CDR1 is SGHAT, CDR2 FQNNGV. V trimming: 5 bases; J trimming: 4 bases; junction bases outside the gene matches: 7. The CDR3 bases are TGTGCCAGCAGCCCCGACAGGGATGGCACTGAAGCTTTCTTT. It yields the protein CASSPDRDGTEAFF.

This sequence joins TRBV30 and TRBJ2-7; D unclear. CDR3 length: 11 amino acids. Germline CDR1 reads GTSNPN; CDR2 reads SVGIG (reference sequence). Trimming removed 0 bases from V and 6 bases from J, with 6 bases in between. The CDR3: CAWSVLREQYF. For the CDR3, the DNA is TGTGCCTGGAGTGTACTCCGCGAGCAGTACTTC. Using reference TRBV30 and TRBJ2-7 for the parts outside the CDR3, the full variable domain is SQTIHQWPATLVQPVGSPLSLECTVEGTSNPNLYWYRQAAGRGLQLLFYSVGIGQISSEVPQNLSASRPQDRQFILSSKKLLLSDSGFYLCAWSVLREQYFGPGTRLTVT.

This rearrangement joins TRBV9 to TRBJ2-7, with D maybe TRBD1 (5 bases). The V end lost 2 bases, the J end lost 5 bases, and 11 bases lay between the germline ends. This CDR3 contains 13 residues. Germline loops: CDR1 SGDLS, CDR2 YYNGEE. The CDR3 loop is CASSVFRVHEQYF. The CDR3 region has the DNA TGTGCCAGCAGCGTTTTCAGGGTCCACGAGCAGTACTTC. Variable domain in full (rest from reference TRBV9 and TRBJ2-7): DSGVTQTPKHLITATGQRVTLRCSPRSGDLSVYWYQQSLDQGLQFLIQYYNGEERAKGNILERFSAQQFPDLHSELNLSSLELGDSALYFCASSVFRVHEQYFGPGTRLTVT.

Only a few counts were recorded for this clone. This rearrangement joins TRBV5-1 to TRBJ2-7; possibly TRBD1 for D (6 bases). This CDR3 is 14 amino acids long. V dropped 4 bases and J dropped 4 bases, with 15 bases sitting between them. Germline lookup yields CDR1 SGHRS and CDR2 YFSETQ. CDR3 DNA sequence: TGCGCCAGCAGCCGTTCCGGGACATTTTACGAGCAGTACTTC. It translates to CASSRSGTFYEQYF. Complete variable domain (other parts from reference TRBV5-1 and TRBJ2-7): KAGVTQTPRYLIKTRGQQVTLSCSPISGHRSVSWYQQTPGQGLQFLFEYFSETQRNKGNFPGRFSGRQFSNSRSEMNVSTLELGDSALYLCASSRSGTFYEQYFGPGTRLTVT.

The V and J genes are TRBV10-2 and TRBJ2-7; 7 bases are shared with TRBD1. V lost 8 bases to trimming and J lost 6 bases; unmatched junction nucleotides: 7. The CDR3 contains 12 residues. Germline V gives CDR1 WSHSY, CDR2 SAAADI. DNA for the CDR3: TGCGCCAGCCGGACAGGATGGCTCGAGCAGTACTTC. Translated, it gives CASRTGWLEQYF.

This chain joins TRBV3-1 (or the pseudogene TRBV3-2) and TRBJ2-2, with 7 bases matching TRBD2. V gave up 2 bases and J gave up 1 base; unmatched junction bases: 4. The CDR3 totals 16 residues. CDR1 and CDR2 (germline): LGHDT, YNNKEL (reference sequence). Here the CDR3 DNA reads TGTGCCAGCAGCCAACCCGAGCGGGAGAACACCGGGGAGCTGTTTTTT. It encodes CASSQPERENTGELFF.

The chain links TRBV7-9 to TRBJ2-3; 12 bases map to TRBD2. This CDR3 has 16 residues. Germline-derived CDR1 and CDR2 are SEHNR and FQNEAQ (reference sequence). Germline trimming cut 6 bases from V and 6 bases from J; bases unmatched to any gene: 10. The CDR3 is CASSSIPGLAGDTQYF. CDR3 bases: TGTGCCAGCAGTTCGATACCGGGACTAGCGGGCGATACGCAGTATTTT.

This clone was seen a handful of times. J is TRBJ1-3 and V is TRBV25-1; no firm D call. This CDR3 comprises 15 residues. Deletions cut 8 bases from V and 0 bases from J, with 14 bases between. Germline CDR1 is MGHDK and CDR2 is SYGVNS. Written as DNA, the CDR3 is TGTGCCAGCTCCAATATAGGGAGCTCTGGAAACACCATATATTTT. It encodes CASSNIGSSGNTIYF.

This clone is a singleton in its sample. The chain recombines TRBV5-5 with TRBJ1-4, with 8 nucleotides matching TRBD1. Losses at the gene ends were 1 base for V and 5 bases for J; bases not matched to a gene: 1. Germline V gene sequence: CDR1 SGHKS, CDR2 YYEKEE (reference sequence). CDR3 length equals 14 residues. The CDR3 region has the DNA TGTGCCAGCAGCTTGACAGGGGGGAATGAAAAACTGTTTTTT. Its translation: CASSLTGGNEKLFF.

V and J are TRBV2 and TRBJ2-1; D possibly corresponds to TRBD2 (5 bases). Germline V gene lookup returns CDR1 SNHLY and CDR2 FYNNEI. V was cut by 7 bases and J by 8 bases, with 15 bases left in between. The CDR3 consists of 13 residues. CDR3 DNA: TGTGCCAGCAAAGCCTCGCCGGGGTATGAGCAGTTCTTC. Residues: CASKASPGYEQFF.

This rearrangement joins TRBV9 to TRBJ2-7; 9 bases match TRBD1. V lost 2 bases and J lost 3; bases outside the gene matches: 3. The CDR3 runs to 14 residues. The germline gives CDR1 SGDLS, CDR2 YYNGEE. CDR3 in DNA: TGTGCCAGCAGCGTCGACAGGGGGGGCTACGAGCAGTACTTC. Translated, it gives CASSVDRGGYEQYF. The entire variable domain, with the rest obtained from reference TRBV9 and TRBJ2-7, is as follows: DSGVTQTPKHLITATGQRVTLRCSPRSGDLSVYWYQQSLDQGLQFLIQYYNGEERAKGNILERFSAQQFPDLHSELNLSSLELGDSALYFCASSVDRGGYEQYFGPGTRLTVT.

This clone was seen a handful of times. The rearrangement links TRBV12-5 to TRBJ2-2; the D is unclear. V was pared by 1 base and J by 2 bases, with 8 bases between. CDR3 length: 15 amino acids. CDR1 is LGHNT, CDR2 FRNRAP, per germline. Here the CDR3 reads CASGLAYLNTGELFF. In nucleotides, the CDR3 is TGTGCTAGTGGTTTGGCTTACCTAAACACCGGGGAGCTGTTTTTT.